This is a list of T cell receptor beta chains from one sample in a study of cytomegalovirus exposure and HLA in healthy donors. This table comes from immunoSEQ multiplex PCR, and its TCRdb copy is limited to in-frame clones, with some not included. This table has about 120,000 clones, nearly 65% appearing once. Material: PBMCs. All receptors derive from a man aged 40-49 years in good health and CMV-seropositive. Each CDR3 is given with its conserved first and last residue. D genes are given only for firm matches. Rows give clone size only sometimes, using once, few, many, or a class for an expanded clone.

clone_size: NA; v_call: TRBV7-9; j_call: TRBJ2-1; d_call: NA; cdr3_nt: TGTGCCAGCAGCCCGCTGGGGGGAGCCCTCAATGAGCAGTTCTTC; cdr3_aa: CASSPLGGALNEQFF
clone_size: NA; v_call: TRBV19; j_call: TRBJ1-1; d_call: NA; cdr3_nt: TGTGCCAGTAGTGCGACCAGGGTAGGAGAAGCTTTCTTT; cdr3_aa: CASSATRVGEAFF
clone_size: NA; v_call: TRBV10-3; j_call: TRBJ1-1; d_call: NA; cdr3_nt: TGTGCCATCAGCAAAACAGAAAACACTGAAGCTTTCTTT; cdr3_aa: CAISKTENTEAFF
clone_size: NA; v_call: TRBV28; j_call: TRBJ1-2; d_call: NA; cdr3_nt: TGTGCCAGCAGTTCCCGGGACGGGCGGGGAACCTATGGCTACACCTTC; cdr3_aa: CASSSRDGRGTYGYTF
clone_size: NA; v_call: TRBV28; j_call: TRBJ2-5; d_call: TRBD2; cdr3_nt: TGTGCCAGCACCGGGCTAGCGGGACCCTGGGAGACCCAGTACTTC; cdr3_aa: CASTGLAGPWETQYF
clone_size: NA; v_call: TRBV27; j_call: TRBJ2-7; d_call: NA; cdr3_nt: TGTGCCAGCAGTTTAAGCGGCACACTCCACGGCGGCTACGAGCAGTACTTC; cdr3_aa: CASSLSGTLHGGYEQYF
clone_size: NA; v_call: TRBV5-1; j_call: TRBJ2-5; d_call: TRBD2; cdr3_nt: TGCGCCAGCAGCTTGGAAGTAGCGGGGGGGCGAGAGACCCAGTACTTC; cdr3_aa: CASSLEVAGGRETQYF
clone_size: NA; v_call: TRBV28; j_call: TRBJ2-1; d_call: TRBD2; cdr3_nt: TGTGCCAGCAGTTTATCTGGGACTAGCGGCAGCAATGAGCAGTTCTTC; cdr3_aa: CASSLSGTSGSNEQFF
clone_size: NA; v_call: TRBV7-2; j_call: TRBJ1-3; d_call: NA; cdr3_nt: TGTGCCAGCAGCTTATATCTAGGGAGCTCTGGAAACACCATATATTTT; cdr3_aa: CASSLYLGSSGNTIYF
clone_size: NA; v_call: TRBV6-5; j_call: TRBJ2-5; d_call: TRBD2; cdr3_nt: TGTGCCAGCAGTTCCCTTGGCGCGGGAGTTCAAGAGACCCAGTACTTC; cdr3_aa: CASSSLGAGVQETQYF
clone_size: few; v_call: TRBV28; j_call: TRBJ2-1; d_call: NA; cdr3_nt: TGTGCCAGCAGTTTACGCCAACGGTGGGGGGACAATGAGCAGTTCTTC; cdr3_aa: CASSLRQRWGDNEQFF
clone_size: NA; v_call: TRBV4-1; j_call: TRBJ2-2; d_call: NA; cdr3_nt: TGCGCCAGCAGCCTTGTAGTCACTTCCAACACCGGGGAGCTGTTTTTT; cdr3_aa: CASSLVVTSNTGELFF
clone_size: few; v_call: TRBV11-3; j_call: TRBJ2-3; d_call: NA; cdr3_nt: TGTGCCAGCAGCTTAGCAGGACTACGCACAGATACGCAGTATTTT; cdr3_aa: CASSLAGLRTDTQYF
clone_size: NA; v_call: TRBV6-5; j_call: TRBJ2-2; d_call: NA; cdr3_nt: TGTGCCAGCAGTTATGACAGTCCAGTAAACACCGGGGAGCTGTTTTTT; cdr3_aa: CASSYDSPVNTGELFF
clone_size: NA; v_call: TRBV6-6; j_call: TRBJ2-7; d_call: TRBD2; cdr3_nt: TGTGCCAGCAGTATGACTAGCGGTTCCTACGAGCAGTACTTC; cdr3_aa: CASSMTSGSYEQYF
clone_size: NA; v_call: TRBV18; j_call: TRBJ1-2; d_call: NA; cdr3_nt: TGTGCCAGCTCATCCCGGGAGCGGGACTCGGGTGGCTACACCTTC; cdr3_aa: CASSSRERDSGGYTF
clone_size: few; v_call: TRBV27; j_call: TRBJ2-3; d_call: NA; cdr3_nt: TGTGCCAGCGTATCCGGTCGTTCAGATACGCAGTATTTT; cdr3_aa: CASVSGRSDTQYF
clone_size: few; v_call: TRBV2; j_call: TRBJ2-7; d_call: NA; cdr3_nt: TGTGCCAGCAGTGAGGCCCGAGGACAGCGCGAGCAGTACTTC; cdr3_aa: CASSEARGQREQYF
clone_size: few; v_call: TRBV7-9; j_call: TRBJ2-1; d_call: TRBD2; cdr3_nt: TGTGCCAGCAGCTCTACTAGCGGGAGCTCCTACAATGAGCAGTTCTTC; cdr3_aa: CASSSTSGSSYNEQFF
clone_size: NA; v_call: TRBV6-1; j_call: TRBJ1-6; d_call: NA; cdr3_nt: TGTGCCAGCAGTGAAGCACCGGGACACCCTTCACCCCTCCACTTT; cdr3_aa: CASSEAPGHPSPLHF
clone_size: NA; v_call: TRBV7-3; j_call: TRBJ1-1; d_call: NA; cdr3_nt: TGTGCCAGCAGCTCTCAGGCTTACACTGAAGCTTTCTTT; cdr3_aa: CASSSQAYTEAFF
clone_size: once; v_call: TRBV10-3; j_call: TRBJ2-3; d_call: TRBD2; cdr3_nt: TGTGCCATCAGTGTCTCTAGCGGGAGGGCCTTTACGCAGTATTTT; cdr3_aa: CAISVSSGRAFTQYF
clone_size: few; v_call: TRBV9; j_call: TRBJ2-2; d_call: NA; cdr3_nt: TGTGCCAGCAGCGTAGGAGGGACACCTTTTACCGGGGAGCTGTTTTTT; cdr3_aa: CASSVGGTPFTGELFF
clone_size: NA; v_call: TRBV2; j_call: TRBJ2-5; d_call: TRBD2; cdr3_nt: TGTGCCAGCATGCGGGAGAGGTTTGAGACCCAGTACTTC; cdr3_aa: CASMRERFETQYF
clone_size: NA; v_call: TRBV4-1; j_call: TRBJ2-3; d_call: TRBD2; cdr3_nt: TGCGCCAGCAGCCTCAGCGGGGGGCCCCCCACAGATACGCAGTATTTT; cdr3_aa: CASSLSGGPPTDTQYF
clone_size: few; v_call: TRBV7-9; j_call: TRBJ1-1; d_call: NA; cdr3_nt: TGTGCCAGCAGCTTAGCTCCCCTCGGCAGGGTGAACACTGAAGCTTTCTTT; cdr3_aa: CASSLAPLGRVNTEAFF
clone_size: NA; v_call: TRBV30; j_call: TRBJ2-7; d_call: TRBD2; cdr3_nt: TGTGCCTGGAGCGGGGGGCCTCCGGGACTAGCGGGAGGCGGCTACGAGCAGTACTTC; cdr3_aa: CAWSGGPPGLAGGGYEQYF
clone_size: few; v_call: TRBV27; j_call: TRBJ1-5; d_call: TRBD1; cdr3_nt: TGTGCCAGCAGGCTACAGGGGGCCGGCCAGCCCCAGCATTTT; cdr3_aa: CASRLQGAGQPQHF
clone_size: few; v_call: TRBV5-6; j_call: TRBJ1-3; d_call: NA; cdr3_nt: TGTGCCAGCAGCTTCCCTATCCCGGGACAAGCAAACACCATATATTTT; cdr3_aa: CASSFPIPGQANTIYF
clone_size: NA; v_call: TRBV4-2; j_call: TRBJ2-5; d_call: TRBD2; cdr3_nt: TGTGCCAGCAGCCAAGTTTCTAGCGGGGGGGCTCAAGAGACCCAGTACTTC; cdr3_aa: CASSQVSSGGAQETQYF
clone_size: few; v_call: TRBV6-5; j_call: TRBJ2-2; d_call: TRBD1; cdr3_nt: TGTGCCAGCAGCTCGGGACAGTACACCGGGGAGCTGTTTTTT; cdr3_aa: CASSSGQYTGELFF
clone_size: NA; v_call: TRBV19; j_call: TRBJ1-5; d_call: TRBD1; cdr3_nt: TGTGCCAGTAGTCCGAATCCCCGTACAGGGGTAAGAACCCATCAGCCCCAGCATTTT; cdr3_aa: CASSPNPRTGVRTHQPQHF
clone_size: NA; v_call: TRBV5-1; j_call: TRBJ1-5; d_call: TRBD1; cdr3_nt: TGCGCCAGCAGCCCGGGACAGGGAGAGCCCCAGCATTTT; cdr3_aa: CASSPGQGEPQHF
clone_size: NA; v_call: TRBV7-8; j_call: TRBJ2-1; d_call: NA; cdr3_nt: TGTGCCAGCTCCCGGGCGGGCTACAATGAGCAGTTCTTC; cdr3_aa: CASSRAGYNEQFF
clone_size: NA; v_call: TRBV6-6; j_call: TRBJ2-7; d_call: NA; cdr3_nt: TGTGCCAGCAGTTCACCGGAGAGCTCCTACGAGCAGTACTTC; cdr3_aa: CASSSPESSYEQYF
clone_size: few; v_call: TRBV18; j_call: TRBJ2-7; d_call: TRBD1; cdr3_nt: TGTGCCAGCTCATTTAACCGGGACAGGGACCACGAGCAGTACTTC; cdr3_aa: CASSFNRDRDHEQYF
clone_size: NA; v_call: TRBV5-1; j_call: TRBJ1-3; d_call: TRBD1; cdr3_nt: TGCGCCAGCAGCTCCGTGACCGGGACAGGTGGCTCTGGAAACACCATATATTTT; cdr3_aa: CASSSVTGTGGSGNTIYF
clone_size: few; v_call: TRBV2; j_call: TRBJ1-3; d_call: TRBD1; cdr3_nt: TGTGCCAGCAGTCAAACGGACAGGATCGCAAACACCATATATTTT; cdr3_aa: CASSQTDRIANTIYF
clone_size: NA; v_call: TRBV29-1; j_call: TRBJ2-3; d_call: TRBD2; cdr3_nt: TGCAGCGTTGGGATTAGCGGGGGGCCCGATACGCAGTATTTT; cdr3_aa: CSVGISGGPDTQYF
clone_size: NA; v_call: TRBV9; j_call: TRBJ1-5; d_call: NA; cdr3_nt: TGTGCCAGCAGCGTAGGTCCGGGTACCAATCAGCCCCAGCATTTT; cdr3_aa: CASSVGPGTNQPQHF
clone_size: few; v_call: TRBV5-6; j_call: TRBJ1-5; d_call: TRBD1; cdr3_nt: TGTGCCAGCAGCTTACAGGGGGCTTACGATCAGCCCCAGCATTTT; cdr3_aa: CASSLQGAYDQPQHF
clone_size: NA; v_call: TRBV7-8; j_call: TRBJ1-2; d_call: NA; cdr3_nt: TGTGCCAGCAGCTTAGGACAGTCTTATGGCTACACCTTC; cdr3_aa: CASSLGQSYGYTF
clone_size: few; v_call: TRBV5-6; j_call: TRBJ2-1; d_call: TRBD2; cdr3_nt: TGTGCCAGCAGCGACCCTAGCGGGAGGGCAAATGAGCAGTTCTTC; cdr3_aa: CASSDPSGRANEQFF
clone_size: NA; v_call: TRBV11-2; j_call: TRBJ2-6; d_call: TRBD2; cdr3_nt: TGTGCCAGCAGCCAGCAGCTAGCGGGAGTCTCTGGGGCCAACGTCCTGACTTTC; cdr3_aa: CASSQQLAGVSGANVLTF
clone_size: NA; v_call: TRBV20-1; j_call: TRBJ2-3; d_call: NA; cdr3_nt: TGCAGTGCTAGACTGGATACGCAGTATTTT; cdr3_aa: CSARLDTQYF
clone_size: NA; v_call: TRBV15; j_call: TRBJ2-7; d_call: NA; cdr3_nt: TGTGCCACCAGCAGAGAGGGGACTGGTGCCTACGAGCAGTACTTC; cdr3_aa: CATSREGTGAYEQYF
clone_size: once; v_call: TRBV11-1; j_call: TRBJ2-7; d_call: NA; cdr3_nt: TGTGCCAGCAGCTTACAGGGGATCAGGAACGAGCAGTACTTC; cdr3_aa: CASSLQGIRNEQYF
clone_size: NA; v_call: TRBV10-2; j_call: TRBJ1-4; d_call: NA; cdr3_nt: TGCGCCAGCAGTGCCAGGGCCTCGAATGAAAAACTGTTTTTT; cdr3_aa: CASSARASNEKLFF
clone_size: few; v_call: TRBV6-1; j_call: TRBJ2-5; d_call: TRBD1; cdr3_nt: TGTGCCAGCGACCTGACAGGGGGCGTGGAGACCCAGTACTTC; cdr3_aa: CASDLTGGVETQYF
clone_size: few; v_call: TRBV11-3; j_call: TRBJ2-7; d_call: TRBD1; cdr3_nt: TGTGCCTCTTCCGGGACAGGGGACAACGAGCAGTACTTC; cdr3_aa: CASSGTGDNEQYF
clone_size: NA; v_call: TRBV28; j_call: TRBJ2-7; d_call: NA; cdr3_nt: TGTGCCAGTCTACAGGGAGGGTCGTCCGAGCAGTACTTC; cdr3_aa: CASLQGGSSEQYF
clone_size: NA; v_call: TRBV18; j_call: TRBJ2-2; d_call: TRBD1; cdr3_nt: TGTGCCAGCTCACCGAGCCCCAGGGACAGCGCGAACACCGGGGAGCTGTTTTTT; cdr3_aa: CASSPSPRDSANTGELFF
clone_size: NA; v_call: TRBV2; j_call: TRBJ2-1; d_call: TRBD2; cdr3_nt: TGTGCCAGCAGTGTTCAGCCGTTACTAGCGGGGGGCCTTACCAATGAGCAGTTCTTC; cdr3_aa: CASSVQPLLAGGLTNEQFF